This T cell receptor (beta chain) is drawn from a study of cytomegalovirus exposure and HLA in healthy donors. Notes on the study in general: The authors confirmed in vitro that three CMV-associated chains were specific for CMV antigens. TCR beta chains numbering 164 were designated cytomegalovirus-associated.

Turning to this clone: What it recognizes is unknown.

This CDR3 contains 16 residues. Deletions cut 4 bases from V and 4 bases from J, with 16 bases between. Germline CDR1 and CDR2: MNHNS and SASEGT. Primers included in the PCR were 60 Vbeta and 13 Jbeta primers. The assay was immunoSEQ multiplex PCR, and TCRdb's table has in-frame clones only and misses some. This sample yields more than 95,000 clones, of which over 70% are seen a single time; around 8.6% belongs to the top ten. The specimen sequenced was PBMCs. The TCR comes from a woman in her thirties or forties in good health and CMV-seropositive. V and J are TRBV6-1 and TRBJ1-4, with D perhaps matching TRBD1 (5 bases). The CDR3 here is CASSGDGGELNEKLFF. The CDR3 DNA sequence: TGTGCCAGCAGTGGGGACGGGGGGGAACTTAATGAAAAACTGTTTTTT.